The present TCR beta chain was sequenced within a study of long-term antiretroviral therapy in people with HIV. Findings and limits, study-wide: Before ART, certain clones expanded, and these dominated the repertoire at all time points. CDR3 length ranges were narrower in HIV repertoires than in controls. Collection of the blood took place between the mid-2000s and the late 2010s. The ART regimens in use then may have been less effective than current ones.

The CDR3 covers 14 residues. Looked up from germline, CDR1 is MNHEY and CDR2 is SVGAGI. Trimming took 5 bases from V and 4 from J; bases not matched to a gene: 7. Turning to this clone: Its antigen is not identified.

Running of the v3.0 immunoSEQ assay took place at survey level. It was about 35,000-50,000 T-cell genomes per sample that sequencing targeted. Some clones are missing from TCRdb's copy, which holds only in-frame ones; the method was immunoSEQ multiplex PCR. Among about 24,000 clones listed, less than 80% were seen once. The V and J genes are TRBV6-5 and TRBJ2-7, with TRBD2 identical over 8 bases. The sequencing here drew on unsorted PBMCs, taken 1.2 years after starting antiretroviral therapy. This receptor was identified in a woman in her 40s with HIV. The CDR3 reads CASSSSGAYYEQYF. CDR3 nucleotide sequence: TGTGCCAGCAGTAGTAGCGGGGCCTATTACGAGCAGTACTTC.